These 3 T cell receptor beta chains came from one sample sequenced in a study of cytomegalovirus exposure and HLA in healthy donors. The primer mix had 60 Vbeta and 13 Jbeta primers. TCRdb's table, derived via immunoSEQ multiplex PCR, lists solely in-frame clones and lacks some. The table has 180,000 or so clones, roughly four fifths seen once. The specimen sequenced was PBMCs. The receptors shown here come from a man aged 18 to 29 in good health and CMV-seronegative.

The V call is TRBV19, the J call TRBJ1-6; D is perhaps TRBD1 (5 bases). The CDR3 length is 14 residues. Germline loops: CDR1 LNHDA, CDR2 SQIVND (reference sequence). The V and J ends lost 3 bases and 11 bases respectively, with 14 bases between them. CDR3 sequence reads: CASSIRGYGAPLHF. DNA for the CDR3: TGTGCCAGTAGTATCCGGGGGTACGGTGCACCCCTCCACTTT.

The rearrangement links TRBV7-8 to TRBJ1-6, with D possibly matching TRBD1 (5 bases). Per germline, CDR1 SGHVS and CDR2 FQNEAQ. Between the trimmed V and J ends, which lost 2 bases and 1 base, there was a span of 15 bases. This CDR3 comprises 18 residues. The CDR3 coding sequence is TGTGCCAGCAGCTTAAGACCCTTTGGGGCATCCTATAATTCACCCCTCCACTTT. It specifies CASSLRPFGASYNSPLHF.

The gene calls are TRBV4-1 and TRBJ2-7; 11 bases align to TRBD2. V trimming: 3 bases; J trimming: 2 bases; junction bases outside the gene matches: 6. The CDR3 consists of 16 residues. Germline loops: CDR1 MGHRA, CDR2 YSYEKL. For the CDR3, the DNA is TGCGCCAGCAGCCAGCGGTTAGCGGGAGGGCCCTACGAGCAGTACTTC. Its protein product is CASSQRLAGGPYEQYF.